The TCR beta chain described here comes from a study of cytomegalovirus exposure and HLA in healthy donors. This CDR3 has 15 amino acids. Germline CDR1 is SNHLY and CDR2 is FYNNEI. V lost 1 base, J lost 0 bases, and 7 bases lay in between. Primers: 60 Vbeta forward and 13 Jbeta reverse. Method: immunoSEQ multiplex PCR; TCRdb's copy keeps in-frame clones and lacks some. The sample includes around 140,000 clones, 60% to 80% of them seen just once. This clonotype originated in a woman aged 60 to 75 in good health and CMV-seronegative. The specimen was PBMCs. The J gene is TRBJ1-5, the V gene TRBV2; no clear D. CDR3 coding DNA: TGTGCCAGCAGTGAAGACACGTATAGCAATCAGCCCCAGCATTTT. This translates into CASSEDTYSNQPQHF.